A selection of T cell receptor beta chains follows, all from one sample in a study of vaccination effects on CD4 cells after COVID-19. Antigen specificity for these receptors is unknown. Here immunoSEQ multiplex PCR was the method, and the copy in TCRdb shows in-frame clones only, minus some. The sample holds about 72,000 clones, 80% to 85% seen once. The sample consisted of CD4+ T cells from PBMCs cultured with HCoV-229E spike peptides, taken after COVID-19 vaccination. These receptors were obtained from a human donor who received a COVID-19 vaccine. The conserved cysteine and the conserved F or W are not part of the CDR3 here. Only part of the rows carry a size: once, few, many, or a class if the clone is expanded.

cdr3_aa: ASSEFGGGGTDTQY
clone_size: once
v_call: TRBV6-4

cdr3_aa: ASSLGGFTDTQY
clone_size: NA
v_call: TRBV5-5

cdr3_aa: ATSRERFQGSRYNEQF
clone_size: NA
v_call: TRBV15

cdr3_aa: ASSEPAGRGLETQY
clone_size: NA
v_call: TRBV10-2

cdr3_aa: ASSLQAAPRELF
clone_size: NA
v_call: TRBV27

cdr3_aa: ASSVELRNTEAF
clone_size: NA
v_call: TRBV9

cdr3_aa: ASSTQGATEAF
clone_size: NA
v_call: TRBV2

cdr3_aa: ASRSGGGENEKLF
clone_size: NA
v_call: TRBV7-2

cdr3_aa: ASSAVGTGDMNTEAF
clone_size: NA
v_call: TRBV9

cdr3_aa: ASSMDRVSNQPQH
clone_size: once
v_call: TRBV6-5

cdr3_aa: ASSFMTGNSNQPQH
clone_size: NA
v_call: TRBV5-6

cdr3_aa: ASSLVGDFGETQY
clone_size: NA
v_call: TRBV11-2

cdr3_aa: ASTRSGTPNGYT
clone_size: NA
v_call: TRBV6-5

cdr3_aa: ASSYEGGSSGNTIY
clone_size: NA
v_call: TRBV6-6

cdr3_aa: ASSLTSGARGYT
clone_size: NA
v_call: TRBV6-5

cdr3_aa: ASSPGGSNQPQH
clone_size: once
v_call: TRBV7-2

cdr3_aa: ASSNTVLDQPQH
clone_size: once
v_call: TRBV2

cdr3_aa: ASSLAFLSGGGAADTQY
clone_size: NA
v_call: TRBV5-1

cdr3_aa: ASASAGTSGNNEQF
clone_size: few
v_call: TRBV10-1

cdr3_aa: ASSGAASGNTIY
clone_size: NA
v_call: TRBV9

cdr3_aa: ASSDSGQGATEAF
clone_size: NA
v_call: TRBV6-4

cdr3_aa: AWSAPTGGNYGYT
clone_size: NA
v_call: TRBV30

cdr3_aa: ASSLVSGGTEAF
clone_size: NA
v_call: TRBV5-1

cdr3_aa: ASSFGLRSGANVLT
clone_size: NA
v_call: TRBV5-4

cdr3_aa: ASSEGWGRDYGYT
clone_size: few
v_call: TRBV2

cdr3_aa: ASSRGTGPNQPQH
clone_size: NA
v_call: TRBV6-6

cdr3_aa: ASSPVGTGSLQETQY
clone_size: NA
v_call: TRBV5-4

cdr3_aa: ASSPRRTTDTQY
clone_size: NA
v_call: TRBV7-2

cdr3_aa: ASSDWSVPSGANVLT
clone_size: NA
v_call: TRBV2

cdr3_aa: ATSDPGTGMETQY
clone_size: once
v_call: TRBV24-1

cdr3_aa: ASSIYGGTKEKLF
clone_size: NA
v_call: TRBV19

cdr3_aa: ASSRGFGANVLT
clone_size: NA
v_call: TRBV6-5

cdr3_aa: ASSSRGDTEAF
clone_size: NA
v_call: TRBV6-4

cdr3_aa: ASSPPATDTQY
clone_size: NA
v_call: TRBV18

cdr3_aa: ASSFVPPGANVLT
clone_size: NA
v_call: TRBV5-1

cdr3_aa: ASSEGPFDGYGYT
clone_size: few
v_call: TRBV6-1

cdr3_aa: ASTTNPVPNYGYT
clone_size: NA
v_call: TRBV6-5

cdr3_aa: ATSDPGPGNEQF
clone_size: NA
v_call: TRBV24-1

cdr3_aa: ASSPSPPFYGYT
clone_size: NA
v_call: TRBV28

cdr3_aa: ASSPWTGTLAKNIQY
clone_size: once
v_call: TRBV18

cdr3_aa: ASSVGTAGAGGTEAF
clone_size: NA
v_call: TRBV19

cdr3_aa: ASSLEGMNTGELF
clone_size: NA
v_call: TRBV5-1

cdr3_aa: ASSQAQGSVGEKLF
clone_size: NA
v_call: TRBV4-3

cdr3_aa: SVRDSITPGWHGYT
clone_size: NA
v_call: TRBV29-1

cdr3_aa: ASSQLQGKPSTGELF
clone_size: few
v_call: TRBV5-1

cdr3_aa: ASKRWTVDNYGYT
clone_size: NA
v_call: TRBV27

cdr3_aa: SAEGQGANEQF
clone_size: NA
v_call: TRBV29-1

cdr3_aa: ASSFRSGTYGYT
clone_size: few
v_call: TRBV5-6

cdr3_aa: ASSLSGGVNTEAF
clone_size: NA
v_call: TRBV7-2

cdr3_aa: RVGDRVDYSYT
clone_size: NA
v_call: TRBV29-1

cdr3_aa: ASSVTGLNTGELF
clone_size: few
v_call: TRBV2